This TCR beta chain was captured in a study of blood T cells in healthy people across ages. Sample-barcoded 5' priming and a J-beta primer mix drove a second PCR of roughly 7 to 11 cycles. TCRdb re-derived calls from the 5' RACE reads in MiXCR, one entry per CDR3 protein. The table includes more than 800,000 distinct CDR3 sequences, 25% to 30% detected once. This clonotype was seen a handful of times. Germline trimming cut 3 bases from V and 5 bases from J; bases unmatched to any gene: 7. This CDR3 contains 15 residues. In germline, CDR1 is DFQATT, CDR2 SNEGSKA (reference sequence). The sequenced sample consisted of blood. This clonotype was sampled from an elderly woman in good health. The gene calls are TRBV20-1 and TRBJ2-5; 12 bases are shared with TRBD2. CDR3 region: CSARLAGGPEETQYF. For the CDR3, the DNA is TGCAGTGCTAGGCTAGCGGGGGGGCCTGAGGAGACCCAGTACTTC.